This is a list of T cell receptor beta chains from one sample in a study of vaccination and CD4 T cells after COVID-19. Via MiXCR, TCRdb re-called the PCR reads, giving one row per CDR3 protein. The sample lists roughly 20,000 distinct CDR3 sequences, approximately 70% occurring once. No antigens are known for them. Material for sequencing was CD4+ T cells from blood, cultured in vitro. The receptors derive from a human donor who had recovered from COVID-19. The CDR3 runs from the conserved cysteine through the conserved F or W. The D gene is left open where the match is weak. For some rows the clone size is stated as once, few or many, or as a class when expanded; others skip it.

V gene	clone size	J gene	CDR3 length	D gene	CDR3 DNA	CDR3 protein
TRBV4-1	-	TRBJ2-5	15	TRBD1	TGCGCCAGCAGCCAAGGGCAGGGGGTGGAAGAGACCCAGTACTTC	CASSQGQGVEETQYF
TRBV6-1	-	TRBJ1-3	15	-	TGTGCCAGCAGGTCGAGGGGGGATAGGGGAAACACCATATATTTT	CASRSRGDRGNTIYF
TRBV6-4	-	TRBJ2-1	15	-	TGTGCCAGCAGTTATCTCATTGGTGATGGTAATGAGCAGTTCTTC	CASSYLIGDGNEQFF
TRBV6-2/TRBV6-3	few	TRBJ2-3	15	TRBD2	TGTGCCAGCAGTTACAGCGGGAGACCGACAGATACGCAGTATTTT	CASSYSGRPTDTQYF
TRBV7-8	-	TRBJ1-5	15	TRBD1	TGTGCCAGCAGCTCCACCGGGACAGGGTGGAAGCCCCAGCATTTT	CASSSTGTGWKPQHF
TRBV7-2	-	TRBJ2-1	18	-	TGTGCCAGCAGCTTAGCTTCGCTATATGGGGTTAGTTCCAATGAGCAGTTCTTC	CASSLASLYGVSSNEQFF
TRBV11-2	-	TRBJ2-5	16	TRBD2	TGTGCCAGCAGCTTAGTGGGCGGGAGCGATCAAGAGACCCAGTACTTC	CASSLVGGSDQETQYF
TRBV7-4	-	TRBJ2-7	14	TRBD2	TGTGCCAGCTCAGCGGGAGGGCGCCTAGGCGAGCAGTACTTC	CASSAGGRLGEQYF
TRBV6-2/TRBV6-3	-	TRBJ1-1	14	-	TGTGCCAGCAGTTACGGGGCAGCAAACACTGAAGCTTTCTTT	CASSYGAANTEAFF
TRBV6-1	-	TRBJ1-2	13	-	TGTGCCAGCAGTGCCTCAGGGTCGGCTGGCTACACCTTC	CASSASGSAGYTF
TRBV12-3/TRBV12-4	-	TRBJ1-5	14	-	TGTGCCAGCAGTTTAATAGCGGGCAATCAGCCCCAGCATTTT	CASSLIAGNQPQHF
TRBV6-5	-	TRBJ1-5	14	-	TGTGCCAGCAGTTACTCCGGGGGGGTTCAGCCCCAGCATTTT	CASSYSGGVQPQHF
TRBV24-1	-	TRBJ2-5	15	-	TGTGCCACCAGTGATCCCAAAAGGGGCGGGGAGACCCAGTACTTC	CATSDPKRGGETQYF
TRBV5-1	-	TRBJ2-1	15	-	TGCGCCAGCAGCTCACAATCCGACCTGAACAATGAGCAGTTCTTC	CASSSQSDLNNEQFF
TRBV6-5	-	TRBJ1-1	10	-	TGTGCCAGCAGTTACCCTCAAGCTTTCTTT	CASSYPQAFF
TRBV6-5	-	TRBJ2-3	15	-	TGTGCCAGCAGTTTAATAGCGGCAGGAGGAGATACGCAGTATTTT	CASSLIAAGGDTQYF
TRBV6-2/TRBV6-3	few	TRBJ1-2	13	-	TGTGCCAGCAGTTACTCGGGGGACTATGGCTACACCTTC	CASSYSGDYGYTF
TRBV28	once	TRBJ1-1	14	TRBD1	TGTGCCAGCAGTCCGCCGGGACAGGCAGGTGAAGCTTTCTTT	CASSPPGQAGEAFF
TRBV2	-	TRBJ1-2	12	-	TGTGCCAGCAGCCCAGATTCCAGCGGCTACACCTTC	CASSPDSSGYTF
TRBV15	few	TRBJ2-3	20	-	TGTGCCACCAGCAGAGAGGGGGGTGGCCCGGGGGTCCGACCGAAAGATACGCAGTATTTT	CATSREGGGPGVRPKDTQYF
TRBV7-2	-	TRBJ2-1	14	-	TGTGCCAGCAGCTTACTAGCTACCTACAATGAGCAGTTCTTC	CASSLLATYNEQFF
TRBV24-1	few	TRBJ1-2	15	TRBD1	TGTGCCACCAGTGATCCCGGGACAGGGGGCTTTGGCTACACCTTC	CATSDPGTGGFGYTF
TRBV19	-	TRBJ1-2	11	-	TGTGCCAGTAGTCTGCTCTATGGCTACACCTTC	CASSLLYGYTF
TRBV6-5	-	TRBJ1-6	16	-	TGTGCCAGCAGTTACGGTCGGGGGAATTTGGGTTCACCCCTCCACTTT	CASSYGRGNLGSPLHF
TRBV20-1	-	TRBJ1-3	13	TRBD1	TGCAGTGCTAGGGGACAGTTAGGAAACACCATATATTTT	CSARGQLGNTIYF
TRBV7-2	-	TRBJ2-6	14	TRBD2	TGTGCCAGCAGCTTATACCGCCTTAGCGGGGTACTGACTTTC	CASSLYRLSGVLTF
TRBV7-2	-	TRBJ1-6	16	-	TGTGCCAGCAGCTTATCGATACCAGGGCCAGGTTCACCCCTCCACTTT	CASSLSIPGPGSPLHF